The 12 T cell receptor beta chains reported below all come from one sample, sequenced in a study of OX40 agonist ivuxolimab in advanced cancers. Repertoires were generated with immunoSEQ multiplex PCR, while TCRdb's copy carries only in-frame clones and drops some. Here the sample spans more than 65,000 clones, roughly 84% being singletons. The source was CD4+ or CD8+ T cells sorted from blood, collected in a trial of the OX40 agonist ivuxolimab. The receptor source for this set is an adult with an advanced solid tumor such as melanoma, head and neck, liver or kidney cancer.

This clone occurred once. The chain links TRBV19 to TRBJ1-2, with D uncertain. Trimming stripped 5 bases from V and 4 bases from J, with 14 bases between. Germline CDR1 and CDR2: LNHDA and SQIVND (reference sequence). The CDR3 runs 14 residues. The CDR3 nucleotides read TGTGCCAGTAGTCCCCGGGGAGTACTCTATGGCTACACCTTC. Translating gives CASSPRGVLYGYTF.

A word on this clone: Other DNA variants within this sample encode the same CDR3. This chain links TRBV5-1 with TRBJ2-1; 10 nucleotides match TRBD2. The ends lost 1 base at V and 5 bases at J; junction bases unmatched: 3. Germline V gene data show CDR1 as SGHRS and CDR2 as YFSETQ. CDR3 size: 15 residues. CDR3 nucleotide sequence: TGCGCCAGCAGCTTGACTAGCGGGGTGAACAATGAGCAGTTCTTC. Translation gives CASSLTSGVNNEQFF.

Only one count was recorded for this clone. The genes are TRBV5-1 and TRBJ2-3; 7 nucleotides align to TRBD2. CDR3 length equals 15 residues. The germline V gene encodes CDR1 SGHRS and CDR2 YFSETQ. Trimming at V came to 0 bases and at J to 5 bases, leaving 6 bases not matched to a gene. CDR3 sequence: CASSLVLAARDTQYF. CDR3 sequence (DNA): TGCGCCAGCAGCTTGGTTCTAGCGGCACGAGATACGCAGTATTTT.

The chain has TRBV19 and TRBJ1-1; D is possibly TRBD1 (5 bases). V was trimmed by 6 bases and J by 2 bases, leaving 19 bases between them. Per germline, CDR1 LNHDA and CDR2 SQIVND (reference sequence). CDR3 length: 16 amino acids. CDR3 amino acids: CASSRAQGGLNTEAFF. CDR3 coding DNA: TGTGCCAGTAGCAGGGCCCAGGGAGGGCTAAACACTGAAGCTTTCTTT.

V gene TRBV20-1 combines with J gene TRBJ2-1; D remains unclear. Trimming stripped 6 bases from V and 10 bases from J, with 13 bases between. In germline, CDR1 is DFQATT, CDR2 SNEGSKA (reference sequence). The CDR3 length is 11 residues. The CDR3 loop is CSADLLWEQFF. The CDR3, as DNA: TGCAGTGCCGACCTCTTGTGGGAGCAGTTCTTC.

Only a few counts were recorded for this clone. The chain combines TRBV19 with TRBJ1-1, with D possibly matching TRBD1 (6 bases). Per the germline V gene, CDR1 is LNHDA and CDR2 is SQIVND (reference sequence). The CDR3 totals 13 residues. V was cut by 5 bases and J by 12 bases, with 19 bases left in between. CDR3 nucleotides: TGTGCCAGTAGTTACCTGACAGGATCGTTAACTTTCTTT. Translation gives CASSYLTGSLTFF. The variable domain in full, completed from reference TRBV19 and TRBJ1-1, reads DGGITQSPKYLFRKEGQNVTLSCEQNLNHDAMYWYRQDPGQGLRLIYYSQIVNDFQKGDIAEGYSVSREKKESFPLTVTSAQKNPTAFYLCASSYLTGSLTFFGQGTRLTVV.

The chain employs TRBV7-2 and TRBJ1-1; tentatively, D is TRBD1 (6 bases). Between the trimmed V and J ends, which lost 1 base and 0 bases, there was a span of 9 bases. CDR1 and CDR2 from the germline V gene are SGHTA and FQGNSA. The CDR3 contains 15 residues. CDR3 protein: CASSLVQGMNTEAFF. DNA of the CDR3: TGTGCCAGCAGCTTAGTGCAGGGGATGAACACTGAAGCTTTCTTT.

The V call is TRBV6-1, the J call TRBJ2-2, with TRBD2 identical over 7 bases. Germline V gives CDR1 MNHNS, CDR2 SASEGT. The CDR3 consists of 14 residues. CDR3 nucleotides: TGTGCGGGGGGGAGGGTTAGTAACACCGGGGAGCTGTTTTTT. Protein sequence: CAGGRVSNTGELFF.

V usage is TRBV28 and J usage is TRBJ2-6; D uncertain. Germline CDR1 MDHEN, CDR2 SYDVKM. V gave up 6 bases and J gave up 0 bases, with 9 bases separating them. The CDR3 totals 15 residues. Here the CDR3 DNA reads TGTGCCAGCAGCTACAGAGGCTCTGGGGCCAACGTCCTGACTTTC. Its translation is CASSYRGSGANVLTF.

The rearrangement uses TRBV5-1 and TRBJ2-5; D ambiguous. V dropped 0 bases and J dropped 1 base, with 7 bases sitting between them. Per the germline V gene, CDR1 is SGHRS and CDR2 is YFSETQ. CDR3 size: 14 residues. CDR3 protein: CASSLGQIQETQYF. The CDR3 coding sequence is TGCGCCAGCAGCTTGGGTCAGATCCAAGAGACCCAGTACTTC.

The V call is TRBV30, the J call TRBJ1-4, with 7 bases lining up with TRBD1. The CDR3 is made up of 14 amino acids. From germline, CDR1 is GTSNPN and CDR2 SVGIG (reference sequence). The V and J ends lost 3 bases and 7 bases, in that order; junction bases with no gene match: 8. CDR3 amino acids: CAWSDGTVAEKLFF. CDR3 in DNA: TGTGCCTGGAGCGATGGGACAGTGGCTGAAAAACTGTTTTTT.

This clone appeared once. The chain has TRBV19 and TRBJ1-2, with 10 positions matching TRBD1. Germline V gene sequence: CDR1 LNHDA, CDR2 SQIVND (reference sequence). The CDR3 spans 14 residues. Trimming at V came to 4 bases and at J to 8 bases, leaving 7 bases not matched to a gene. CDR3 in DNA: TGTGCCAGTAGTAGGGGGGACAGGGGAAACGGCTACACCTTC. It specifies CASSRGDRGNGYTF.